This is a list of T cell receptor beta chains from one sample in a study of T-cell memory formation after mild COVID-19. TCRdb fed the 5' RACE reads into MiXCR, producing one record per CDR3 protein. The table lists hundreds of thousands of distinct CDR3 sequences, about a fifth of them singletons. The specimen sequenced was PBMCs or a T cell subset sorted from them (not recorded which). The receptors come from an adult woman who had mild COVID-19 (a few samples of this study predate the infection). Cell type and time point are not known. Each CDR3 is given with its conserved first and last residue. A D gene is named only where the DNA matches it firmly. Clone sizes are given selectively: once, few, many, or a class where the clone is expanded.

>TRBJ2-7|TRBV29-1|TRBD1|NA
CSTRDRPSYEQYF
TGCAGCACGCGGGACAGGCCGTCATACGAGCAGTACTTC
>TRBJ2-1|TRBV11-2|NA|NA
CASSLDQPLYNEQFF
TGTGCCAGCAGCTTAGACCAACCTCTCTACAATGAGCAGTTCTTC
>TRBJ2-7|TRBV5-1|NA|NA
CASSSGTLYEQYF
TGCGCCAGCAGCTCCGGGACACTCTACGAGCAGTACTTC
>TRBJ2-1|TRBV29-1|NA|few
CSVTNRDGYNEQFF
TGCAGCGTCACAAACCGGGACGGTTACAATGAGCAGTTCTTC
>TRBJ1-1|TRBV9|NA|NA
CASSAGPGYTEAFF
TGTGCCAGCAGCGCGGGGCCGGGGTACACTGAAGCTTTCTTT
>TRBJ1-4|TRBV19|NA|NA
CASSPDGIDEKLFF
TGTGCCAGTAGTCCCGACGGCATAGATGAAAAACTGTTTTTT
>TRBJ2-7|TRBV5-8|TRBD1|few
CASSFRDRVAEQYF
TGTGCCAGCAGCTTTCGGGACAGGGTGGCCGAGCAGTACTTC
>TRBJ2-6|TRBV5-1|NA|few
CASSLRGDGANVLTF
TGCGCCAGCAGCTTGAGGGGTGATGGGGCCAACGTCCTGACTTTC
>TRBJ2-1|TRBV7-9|TRBD2|NA
CASAYGTSGGDEQFF
TGTGCCAGCGCGTACGGGACTAGCGGGGGTGATGAGCAGTTCTTC
>TRBJ1-5|TRBV12-3/TRBV12-4|NA|few
CASSSDESTPQHF
TGTGCCAGCAGTTCCGACGAATCTACGCCCCAGCATTTT
>TRBJ2-7|TRBV7-6|TRBD2|NA
CASSPSGGVRYEQYF
TGTGCCAGCAGCCCTAGCGGGGGCGTCCGCTACGAGCAGTACTTC
>TRBJ2-2|TRBV25-1|TRBD1|NA
CASSDSRQGDSGELFF
TGTGCCAGCAGTGATTCGAGACAGGGGGATTCCGGGGAGCTGTTTTTT
>TRBJ1-1|TRBV4-1|NA|few
CASSQEVEDTEAFF
TGCGCCAGCAGCCAAGAGGTCGAAGACACTGAAGCTTTCTTT
>TRBJ2-5|TRBV7-9|TRBD1|few
CASSPRPTGKMATQYF
TGTGCCAGCAGCCCCCGGCCGACAGGGAAGATGGCGACCCAGTACTTC
>TRBJ1-1|TRBV7-8|TRBD1|many
CASSNRQGTMNTEAFF
TGTGCCAGCAGCAACAGACAGGGAACAATGAACACTGAAGCTTTCTTT
>TRBJ2-7|TRBV7-9|TRBD1|few
CASSYSGTGASHEQYF
TGTGCCAGCAGCTACTCCGGGACAGGGGCGAGCCACGAGCAGTACTTC
>TRBJ2-7|TRBV14|NA|NA
CASSQEKRATEQYF
TGTGCCAGCAGCCAAGAAAAGCGGGCCACCGAGCAGTACTTC
>TRBJ2-1|TRBV7-9|TRBD2|few
CASSLVGTSGNNEQFF
TGTGCCAGCAGCTTAGTCGGGACTAGCGGGAACAATGAGCAGTTCTTC
>TRBJ2-5|TRBV5-1|TRBD1|many
CASSWIQGAEETQYF
TGCGCCAGCAGCTGGATACAGGGGGCAGAAGAGACCCAGTACTTC
>TRBJ2-1|TRBV4-3|NA|few
CASSQGSWVHEQFF
TGCGCCAGCAGCCAAGGGTCGTGGGTCCATGAGCAGTTCTTC
>TRBJ2-2|TRBV9|NA|NA
CASSVGGSGELFF
TGTGCCAGCAGCGTAGGCGGTTCCGGGGAGCTGTTTTTT
>TRBJ2-7|TRBV3-1|NA|many
CASSQAGVRYEQYF
TGTGCCAGCAGCCAAGCGGGAGTACGATACGAGCAGTACTTC
>TRBJ1-4|TRBV18|NA|NA
CASSRALNEKLFF
TGTGCCAGCTCACGGGCCCTTAATGAAAAACTGTTTTTT
>TRBJ2-5|TRBV14|TRBD1|NA
CASSLAGTVRRETQYF
TGTGCCAGCAGCCTAGCCGGGACAGTTCGAAGGGAGACCCAGTACTTC
>TRBJ2-4|TRBV5-6|NA|many
CASSLGRDLAKNIQYF
TGTGCCAGCAGCTTAGGCAGGGACTTAGCCAAAAACATTCAGTACTTC
>TRBJ1-2|TRBV29-1|NA|few
CSVENGLDYGYTF
TGCAGCGTTGAAAACGGGTTGGACTATGGCTACACCTTC
>TRBJ1-4|TRBV7-6|TRBD1|few
CASRDRGSEKLFF
TGTGCCAGCAGGGACAGGGGTAGTGAAAAACTGTTTTTT
>TRBJ1-1|TRBV4-3|NA|few
CASSQDWTAEMNTEAFF
TGCGCCAGCAGCCAAGATTGGACAGCTGAAATGAACACTGAAGCTTTCTTT
>TRBJ1-5|TRBV30|NA|NA
CAWSVRANQPQHF
TGTGCCTGGAGTGTACGCGCCAATCAGCCCCAGCATTTT
>TRBJ2-1|TRBV11-2|TRBD2|few
CASSSLYDVLAVEQFF
TGTGCCAGCAGCTCACTATATGATGTACTAGCGGTTGAGCAGTTCTTC
>TRBJ2-1|TRBV7-2|NA|few
CASSFPSAYNEQFF
TGTGCCAGCAGCTTCCCTAGTGCTTACAATGAGCAGTTCTTC
>TRBJ1-2|TRBV12-3/TRBV12-4|TRBD1|NA
CASSDRQGANYGYTF
TGTGCCAGCAGTGATAGACAGGGGGCTAACTATGGCTACACCTTC
>TRBJ2-3|TRBV3-1|NA|NA
CASSQVRGTTRTDTQYF
TGTGCCAGCAGCCAAGTGAGGGGGACTACCCGCACAGATACGCAGTATTTT
>TRBJ2-1|TRBV12-3/TRBV12-4|NA|NA
CASQQGNEQFF
TGTGCCAGCCAACAGGGCAATGAGCAGTTCTTC
>TRBJ2-7|TRBV7-9|NA|many
CASSPSYEQYF
TGTGCCAGCAGCCCCTCCTACGAGCAGTACTTC
>TRBJ2-3|TRBV21-1|NA|NA
CASSKEASSPGTDTQYF
TGTGCCAGCAGCAAAGAGGCTAGCAGCCCCGGCACAGATACGCAGTATTTT
>TRBJ2-7|TRBV12-3/TRBV12-4|TRBD2|few
CASSLGGGSVYEQYF
TGTGCCAGCAGTTTAGGAGGCGGGAGTGTGTACGAGCAGTACTTC
>TRBJ1-2|TRBV4-2|NA|NA
CASSQELGENYGYTF
TGTGCCAGCAGCCAAGAATTAGGGGAGAACTATGGCTACACCTTC
>TRBJ2-7|TRBV9|NA|NA
CASSTYGLSYEQYF
TGTGCCAGCAGCACCTATGGTTTAAGCTACGAGCAGTACTTC
>TRBJ1-6|TRBV7-8|NA|NA
CASSPEANYNSPLHF
TGTGCCAGCAGCCCCGAGGCTAACTATAATTCACCCCTCCACTTT
>TRBJ1-4|TRBV4-3|NA|NA
CASSQDRSEKLFF
TGCGCCAGCAGCCAAGATCGGAGTGAAAAACTGTTTTTT
>TRBJ2-1|TRBV20-1|NA|few
CSAQTRWGEQFF
TGCAGTGCGCAAACACGTTGGGGTGAGCAGTTCTTC
>TRBJ2-5|TRBV5-1|TRBD1|many
CASSSKPGQGGAWETQYF
TGCGCCAGCAGCTCAAAACCGGGACAGGGAGGAGCATGGGAGACCCAGTACTTC